This T cell receptor (beta chain) was recorded in a study of neurological immune-mediated disorders. Healthy controls were blood bank volunteers in Maryland, USA. At least ten counts were recorded for this clonotype. Synthesis of cDNA used 5'RACE (with 10-nucleotide random UMIs). A single run covered 15-18 subjects with over 190 million TCR-beta sequences. TCRdb reprocessed the 5' RACE reads with MiXCR, giving one entry per CDR3 protein. The sample has 35,000 to 40,000 distinct CDR3 sequences, more than 6.5% seen once. The CDR3 runs to 19 residues. Trimming took 5 bases from V and 0 from J; bases not matched to a gene: 14.

Sample: PBMCs. This rearrangement joins TRBV12-3 or TRBV12-4 to TRBJ2-4; 9 bases are shared with TRBD2. The origin of this receptor is a woman aged 40 to 50 in good health. In DNA, the CDR3 is TGTGCCAGCAGTCGACCGGAGCTGCGGGAGGGTCTAGCCAAAAACATTCAGTACTTC. Amino acids: CASSRPELREGLAKNIQYF.